The present entry profiles one T cell receptor (beta chain) with its context. This record belongs to a study of blood T cell repertoires in COVID-19. Germline V gene data show CDR1 as LNHDA and CDR2 as SQIVND (reference sequence). The CDR3 runs 16 residues. The V gene end was trimmed by 4 bases and the J gene end by 6 bases; junction bases not matched to a gene: 6. Authors' data handling: Amplification with reference gene primers provided the estimates of nucleated cell counts. TCRdb keeps only in-frame clones here, not all; method: immunoSEQ multiplex PCR. V and J calls and clone size are as listed in that table; D and trimming were resolved from the DNA. The sample contains 150,000 to 200,000 clones, approximately 86% of which appear only once.

The chain couples TRBV19 to TRBJ1-6, with 10 nucleotides matching TRBD1. What was sequenced was peripheral blood. The receptor was isolated from a man aged 65-85 years with acute or convalescent COVID-19. The CDR3 DNA reads as TGTGCCAGTAGTAGAGGGACAGGGGTTACTAATTCACCCCTCCACTTT. Its protein is CASSRGTGVTNSPLHF.